The clone carrying this T cell receptor beta chain is termed medium-sized. Its antigen is undetermined. CDR1 is MNHNY and CDR2 is SVGAGI in the germline V gene (reference sequence). Trimming cost V 5 bases and J 3 bases, with 10 bases left between them. The CDR3 extends over 13 amino acids. The library protocol tagged individual cDNA molecules with unique molecular identifiers. Via MiXCR, TCRdb re-called the 5' RACE reads, giving one row per CDR3 protein. Altogether tens of thousands of distinct CDR3 sequences are present, under 15% being singletons, with the ten largest covering 3.5% to 5.5%. The sample comes from a study of early T cells in non-severe SARS-CoV-2 infection. About the research overall: Sequencing targeted bulk RNA from unsorted whole blood, leaving chains unpaired.

Findings and limits, study-wide: A preference for anti-spike CD8 responses marked VDJdb matching, which missed private and CD4 specificities.

The sample consisted of whole blood. The TCR comes from an adult who was a healthcare worker with PCR-confirmed SARS-CoV-2 infection or an uninfected control (not recorded which). The V call is TRBV6-6, the J call TRBJ1-1; D is unclear. The CDR3 is CASSQDGDTEAFF. The CDR3 coding sequence is TGTGCCAGCAGTCAGGACGGAGACACTGAAGCTTTCTTT.